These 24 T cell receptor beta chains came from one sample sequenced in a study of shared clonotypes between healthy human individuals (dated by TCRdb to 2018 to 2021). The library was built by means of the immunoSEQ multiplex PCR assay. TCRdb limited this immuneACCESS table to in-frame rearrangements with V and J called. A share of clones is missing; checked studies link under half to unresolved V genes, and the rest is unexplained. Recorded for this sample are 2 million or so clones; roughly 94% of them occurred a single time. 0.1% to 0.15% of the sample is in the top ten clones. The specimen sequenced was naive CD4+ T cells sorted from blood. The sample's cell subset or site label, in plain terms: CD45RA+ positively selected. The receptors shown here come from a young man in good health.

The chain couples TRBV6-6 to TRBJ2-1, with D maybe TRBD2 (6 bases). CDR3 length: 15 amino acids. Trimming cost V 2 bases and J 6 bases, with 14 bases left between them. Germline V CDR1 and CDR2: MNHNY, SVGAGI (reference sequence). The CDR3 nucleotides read TGTGCCAGCAGTTACGCCCGGGACTTAGCCAATGAGCAGTTCTTC. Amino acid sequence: CASSYARDLANEQFF.

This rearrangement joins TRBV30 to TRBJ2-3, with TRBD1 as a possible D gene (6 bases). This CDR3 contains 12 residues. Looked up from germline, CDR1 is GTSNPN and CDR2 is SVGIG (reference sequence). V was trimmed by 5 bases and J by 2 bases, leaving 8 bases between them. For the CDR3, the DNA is TGTGCCTGGGGGGGCAACACAGATACGCAGTATTTT. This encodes CAWGGNTDTQYF.

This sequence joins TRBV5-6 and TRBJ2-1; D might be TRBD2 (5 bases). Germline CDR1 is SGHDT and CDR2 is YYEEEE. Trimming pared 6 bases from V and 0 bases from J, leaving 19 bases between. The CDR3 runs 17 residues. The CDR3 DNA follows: TGTGCCAGCATACCCCTGGCTAGCTGGAGCTCCTACAATGAGCAGTTCTTC. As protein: CASIPLASWSSYNEQFF.

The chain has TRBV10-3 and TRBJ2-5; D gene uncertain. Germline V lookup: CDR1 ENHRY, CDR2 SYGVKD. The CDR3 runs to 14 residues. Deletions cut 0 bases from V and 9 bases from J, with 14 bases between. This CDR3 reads CAISESGPPPAQYF. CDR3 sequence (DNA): TGTGCCATCAGTGAGTCGGGCCCGCCCCCGGCCCAGTACTTC.

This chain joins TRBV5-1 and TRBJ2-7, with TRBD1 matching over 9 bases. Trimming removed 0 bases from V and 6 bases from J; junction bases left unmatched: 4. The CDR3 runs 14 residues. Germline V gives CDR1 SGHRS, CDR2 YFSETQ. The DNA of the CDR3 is TGCGCCAGCAGCTTGGCCTGGGACAGGGCCGAGCAGTACTTC. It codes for CASSLAWDRAEQYF.

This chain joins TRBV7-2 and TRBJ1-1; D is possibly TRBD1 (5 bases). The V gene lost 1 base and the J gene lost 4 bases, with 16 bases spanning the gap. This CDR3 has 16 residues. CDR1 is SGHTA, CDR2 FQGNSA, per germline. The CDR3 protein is CASSLGGALRGTEAFF. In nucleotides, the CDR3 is TGTGCCAGCAGCTTAGGAGGGGCCCTAAGGGGCACTGAAGCTTTCTTT.

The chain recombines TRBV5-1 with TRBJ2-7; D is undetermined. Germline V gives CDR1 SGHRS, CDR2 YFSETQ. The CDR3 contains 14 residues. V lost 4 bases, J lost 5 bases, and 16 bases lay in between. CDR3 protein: CASSALSTNNEQYF. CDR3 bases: TGCGCCAGCAGCGCGTTGAGCACGAACAACGAGCAGTACTTC. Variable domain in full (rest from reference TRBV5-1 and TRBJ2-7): KAGVTQTPRYLIKTRGQQVTLSCSPISGHRSVSWYQQTPGQGLQFLFEYFSETQRNKGNFPGRFSGRQFSNSRSEMNVSTLELGDSALYLCASSALSTNNEQYFGPGTRLTVT.

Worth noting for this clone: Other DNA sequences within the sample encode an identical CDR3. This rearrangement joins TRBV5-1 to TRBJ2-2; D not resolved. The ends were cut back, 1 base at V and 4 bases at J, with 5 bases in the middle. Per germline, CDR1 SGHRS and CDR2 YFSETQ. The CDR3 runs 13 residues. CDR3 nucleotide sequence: TGCGCCAGCAGCTTGCGGGTCACCGGGGAGCTGTTTTTT. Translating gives CASSLRVTGELFF.

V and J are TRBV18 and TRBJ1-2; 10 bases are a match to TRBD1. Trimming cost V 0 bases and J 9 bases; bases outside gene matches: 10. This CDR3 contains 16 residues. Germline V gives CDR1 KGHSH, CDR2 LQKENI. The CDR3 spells CASSPPIRQGARSYTF. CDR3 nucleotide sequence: TGTGCCAGCTCACCACCTATTAGACAGGGGGCTCGTAGCTACACCTTC.

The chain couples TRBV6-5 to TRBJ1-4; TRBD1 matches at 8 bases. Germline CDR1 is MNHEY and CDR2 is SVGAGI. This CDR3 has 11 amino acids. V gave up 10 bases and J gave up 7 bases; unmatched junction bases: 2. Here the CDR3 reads CATTGGEKLFF. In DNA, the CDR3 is TGTGCCACTACAGGGGGTGAAAAACTGTTTTTT.

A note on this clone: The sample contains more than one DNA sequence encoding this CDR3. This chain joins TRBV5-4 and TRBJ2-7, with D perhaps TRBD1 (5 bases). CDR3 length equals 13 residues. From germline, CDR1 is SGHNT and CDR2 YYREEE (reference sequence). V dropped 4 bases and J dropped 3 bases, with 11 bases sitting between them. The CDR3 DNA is TGTGCCAGCAGCCTAGGACACAGCTACGAGCAGTACTTC. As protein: CASSLGHSYEQYF.

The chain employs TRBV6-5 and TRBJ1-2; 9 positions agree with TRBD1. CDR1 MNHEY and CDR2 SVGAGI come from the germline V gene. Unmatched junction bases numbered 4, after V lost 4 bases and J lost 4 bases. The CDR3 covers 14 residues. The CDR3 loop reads CASSSGQGSYGYTF. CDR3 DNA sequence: TGTGCCAGCAGTTCCGGACAGGGGTCCTATGGCTACACCTTC.

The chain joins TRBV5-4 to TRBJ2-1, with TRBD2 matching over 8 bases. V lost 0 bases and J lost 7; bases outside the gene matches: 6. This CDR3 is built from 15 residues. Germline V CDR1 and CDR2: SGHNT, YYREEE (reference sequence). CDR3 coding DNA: TGTGCCAGCAGCTTGGGGGCCCAGCGGGGGAATGAGCAGTTCTTC. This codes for CASSLGAQRGNEQFF.

CDR3 nucleotides: TGTGCCAGCAGCTTACTTCTACAGGGGTGGACTGAAGCTTTCTTT. It is translated as CASSLLLQGWTEAFF. The chain recombines TRBV5-6 with TRBJ1-1; 7 bases are shared with TRBD1. The CDR3 loop spans 15 amino acids. Germline loops: CDR1 SGHDT, CDR2 YYEEEE. J gave up 5 bases and V 2 bases, and 9 bases lay outside the gene matches.

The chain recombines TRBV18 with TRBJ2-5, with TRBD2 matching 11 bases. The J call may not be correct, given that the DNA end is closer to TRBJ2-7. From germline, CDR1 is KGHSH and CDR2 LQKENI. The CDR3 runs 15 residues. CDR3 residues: CASSLSGTSGYEQYF. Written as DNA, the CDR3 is TGTGCCAGCTCACTATCCGGGACTAGCGGCTACGAGCAGTACTTC.

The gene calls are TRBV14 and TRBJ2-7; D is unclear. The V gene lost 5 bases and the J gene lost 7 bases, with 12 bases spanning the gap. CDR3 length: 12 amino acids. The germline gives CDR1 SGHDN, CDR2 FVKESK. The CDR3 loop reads CASSGGFWEQYF. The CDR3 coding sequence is TGTGCCAGCAGCGGCGGTTTTTGGGAGCAGTACTTC.

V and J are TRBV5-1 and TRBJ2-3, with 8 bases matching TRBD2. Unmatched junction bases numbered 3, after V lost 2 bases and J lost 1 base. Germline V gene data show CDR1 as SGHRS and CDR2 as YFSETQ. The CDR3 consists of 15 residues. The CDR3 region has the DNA TGCGCCAGCAGCTTATTAGCGGGGCGCACAGATACGCAGTATTTT. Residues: CASSLLAGRTDTQYF.

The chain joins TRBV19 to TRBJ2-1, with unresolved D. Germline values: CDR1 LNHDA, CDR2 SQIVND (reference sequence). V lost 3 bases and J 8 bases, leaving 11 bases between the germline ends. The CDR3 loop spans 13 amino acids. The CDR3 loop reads CASSIPSRHEQFF. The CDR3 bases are TGTGCCAGTAGTATCCCTAGTCGGCATGAGCAGTTCTTC.

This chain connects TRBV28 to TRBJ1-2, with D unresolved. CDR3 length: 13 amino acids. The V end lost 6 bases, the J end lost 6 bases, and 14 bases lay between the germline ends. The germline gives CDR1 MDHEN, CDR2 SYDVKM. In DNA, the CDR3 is TGTGCCAGCAGGGGAACGAATGACCATGGCTACACCTTC. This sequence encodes CASRGTNDHGYTF.

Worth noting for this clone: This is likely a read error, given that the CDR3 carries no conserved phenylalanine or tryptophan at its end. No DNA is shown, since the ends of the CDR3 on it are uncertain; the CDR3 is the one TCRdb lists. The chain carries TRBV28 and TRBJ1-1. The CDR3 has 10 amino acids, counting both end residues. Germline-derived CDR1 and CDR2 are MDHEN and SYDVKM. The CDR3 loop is CASSFRLRSG.

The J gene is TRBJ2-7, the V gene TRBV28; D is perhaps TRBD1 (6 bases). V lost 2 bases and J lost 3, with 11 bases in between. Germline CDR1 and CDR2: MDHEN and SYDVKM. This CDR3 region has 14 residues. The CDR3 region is CASSLAGDLYEQYF. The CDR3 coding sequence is TGTGCCAGCAGTTTAGCAGGGGATCTCTACGAGCAGTACTTC.

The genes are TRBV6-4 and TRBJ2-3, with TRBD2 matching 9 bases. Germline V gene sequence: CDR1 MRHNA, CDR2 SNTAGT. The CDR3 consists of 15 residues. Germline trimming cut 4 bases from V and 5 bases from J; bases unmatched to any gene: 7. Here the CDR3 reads CASSAGRGGQDTQYF. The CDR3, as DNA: TGTGCCAGCAGTGCGGGGCGGGGGGGCCAAGATACGCAGTATTTT.

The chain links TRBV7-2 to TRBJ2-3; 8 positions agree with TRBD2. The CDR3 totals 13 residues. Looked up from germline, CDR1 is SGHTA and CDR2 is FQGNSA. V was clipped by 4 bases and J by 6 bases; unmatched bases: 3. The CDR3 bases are TGTGCCAGCAGCTGGACTAGCAGGGATACGCAGTATTTT. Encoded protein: CASSWTSRDTQYF.

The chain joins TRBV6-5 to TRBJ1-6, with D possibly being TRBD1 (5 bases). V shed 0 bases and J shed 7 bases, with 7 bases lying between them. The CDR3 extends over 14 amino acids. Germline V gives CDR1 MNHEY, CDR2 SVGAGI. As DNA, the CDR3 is TGTGCCAGCAGTTACTCTGCAGGGAATTCACCCCTCCACTTT. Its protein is CASSYSAGNSPLHF.